The source of this T cell receptor (beta chain) is a study of Siglec-9 on CD8 T cells in melanoma. Germline CDR1 and CDR2: MRHNA and SNTAGT. This CDR3 comprises 14 residues. Trimming left V 6 bases short and J 3 bases short, with 13 bases between. The data were produced by immunoSEQ multiplex PCR, yet TCRdb's version contains in-frame clones alone and is incomplete. The sample includes 30,000 to 45,000 clones, roughly 84% of them seen just once. The clonotype comes from a human donor in good health. The source material was Siglec-9- CD8+ T cells sorted from blood. The chain is built from TRBV6-4 and TRBJ2-3, with D possibly matching TRBD1 (6 bases). In DNA, the CDR3 is TGTGCCAGCAGCGTACAGGGAGATACAGATACGCAGTATTTT. Translating gives CASSVQGDTDTQYF.